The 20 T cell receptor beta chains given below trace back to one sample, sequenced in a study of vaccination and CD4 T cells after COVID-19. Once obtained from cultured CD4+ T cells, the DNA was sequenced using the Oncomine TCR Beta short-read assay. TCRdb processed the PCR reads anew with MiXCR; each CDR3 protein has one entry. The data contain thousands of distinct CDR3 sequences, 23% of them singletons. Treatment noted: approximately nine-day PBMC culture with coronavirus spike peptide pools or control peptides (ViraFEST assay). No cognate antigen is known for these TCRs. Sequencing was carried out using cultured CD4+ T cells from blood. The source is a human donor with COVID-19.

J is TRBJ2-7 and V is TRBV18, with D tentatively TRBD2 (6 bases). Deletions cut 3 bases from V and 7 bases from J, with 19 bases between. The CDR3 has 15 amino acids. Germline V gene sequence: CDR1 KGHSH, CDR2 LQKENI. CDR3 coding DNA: TGTGCCAGCTCACCCCTCGGGACTGGTGAGATGGAGCAGTACTTC. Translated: CASSPLGTGEMEQYF.

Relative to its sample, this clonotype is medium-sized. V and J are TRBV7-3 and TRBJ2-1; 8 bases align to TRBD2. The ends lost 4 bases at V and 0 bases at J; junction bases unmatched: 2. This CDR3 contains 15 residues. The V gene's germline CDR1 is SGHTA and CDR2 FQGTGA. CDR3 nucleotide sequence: TGTGCCAGCAGCTCCAGCGGGGGCTCCTACAATGAGCAGTTCTTC. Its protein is CASSSSGGSYNEQFF. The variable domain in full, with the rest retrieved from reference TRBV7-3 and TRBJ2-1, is GAGVSQTPSNKVTEKGKYVELRCDPISGHTALYWYRQSLGQGPEFLIYFQGTGAADDSGLPNDRFFAVRPEGSVSTLKIQRTERGDSAVYLCASSSSGGSYNEQFFGPGTRLTVL.

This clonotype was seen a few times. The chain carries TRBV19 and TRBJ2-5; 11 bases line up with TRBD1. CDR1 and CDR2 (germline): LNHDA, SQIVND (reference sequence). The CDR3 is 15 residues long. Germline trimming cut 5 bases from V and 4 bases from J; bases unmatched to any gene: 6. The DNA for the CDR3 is TGTGCCAGTAGTGGGACAGGGGGTTTGGGAGAGACCCAGTACTTC. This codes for CASSGTGGLGETQYF.

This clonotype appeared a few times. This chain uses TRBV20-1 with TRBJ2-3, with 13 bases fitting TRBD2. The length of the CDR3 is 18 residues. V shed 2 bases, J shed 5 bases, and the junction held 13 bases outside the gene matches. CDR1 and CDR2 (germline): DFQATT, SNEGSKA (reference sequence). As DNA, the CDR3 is TGCAGTGCTAGACCTACCGGCCGGACTAGCGGGGGTTTAGATACGCAGTATTTT. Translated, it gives CSARPTGRTSGGLDTQYF.

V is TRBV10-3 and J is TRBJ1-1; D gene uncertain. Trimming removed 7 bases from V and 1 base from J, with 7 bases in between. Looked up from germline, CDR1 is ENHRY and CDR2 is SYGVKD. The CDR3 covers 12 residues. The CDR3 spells CAIKRANTEAFF. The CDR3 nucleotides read TGTGCCATCAAGAGGGCGAACACTGAAGCTTTCTTT.

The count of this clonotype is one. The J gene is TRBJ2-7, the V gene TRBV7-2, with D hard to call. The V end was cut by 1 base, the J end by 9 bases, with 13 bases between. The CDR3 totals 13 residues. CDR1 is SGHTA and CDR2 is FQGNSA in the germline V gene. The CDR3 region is CASSLGGQPRQYF. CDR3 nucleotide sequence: TGTGCCAGCAGCTTAGGGGGTCAACCTCGGCAGTACTTC.

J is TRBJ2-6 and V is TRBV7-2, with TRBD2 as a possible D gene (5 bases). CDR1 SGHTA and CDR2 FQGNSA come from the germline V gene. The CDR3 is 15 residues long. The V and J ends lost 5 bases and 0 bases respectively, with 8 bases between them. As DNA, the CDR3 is TGTGCCAGCAGCCTGAGCGGCTCTGGGGCCAACGTCCTGACTTTC. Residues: CASSLSGSGANVLTF.

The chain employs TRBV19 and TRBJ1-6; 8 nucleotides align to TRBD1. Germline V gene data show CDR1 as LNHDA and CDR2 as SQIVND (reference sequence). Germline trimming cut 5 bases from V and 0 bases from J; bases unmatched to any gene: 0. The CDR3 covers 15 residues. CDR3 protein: CASSQGASYNSPLHF. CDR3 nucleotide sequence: TGTGCCAGTAGTCAGGGGGCCTCCTATAATTCACCCCTCCACTTT. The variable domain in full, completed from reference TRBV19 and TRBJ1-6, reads DGGITQSPKYLFRKEGQNVTLSCEQNLNHDAMYWYRQDPGQGLRLIYYSQIVNDFQKGDIAEGYSVSREKKESFPLTVTSAQKNPTAFYLCASSQGASYNSPLHFGNGTRLTVT.

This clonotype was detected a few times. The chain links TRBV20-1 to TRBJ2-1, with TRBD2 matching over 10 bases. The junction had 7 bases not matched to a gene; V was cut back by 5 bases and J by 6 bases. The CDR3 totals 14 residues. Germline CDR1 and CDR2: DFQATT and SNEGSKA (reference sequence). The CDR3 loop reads CSAGRQRGGNEQFF. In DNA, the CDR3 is TGCAGTGCTGGCCGGCAGCGGGGGGGCAATGAGCAGTTCTTC.

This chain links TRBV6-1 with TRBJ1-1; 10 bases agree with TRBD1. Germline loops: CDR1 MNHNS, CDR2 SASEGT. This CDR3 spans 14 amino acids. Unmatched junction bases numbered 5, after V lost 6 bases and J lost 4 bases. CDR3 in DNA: TGTGCCAGCAGGTCGACAGGGGGCTTCACTGAAGCTTTCTTT. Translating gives CASRSTGGFTEAFF.

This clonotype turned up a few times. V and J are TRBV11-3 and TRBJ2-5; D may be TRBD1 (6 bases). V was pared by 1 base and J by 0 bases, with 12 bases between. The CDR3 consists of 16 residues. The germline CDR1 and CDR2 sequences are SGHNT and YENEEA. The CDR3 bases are TGTGCCAGCAGCTTAGGCCGGCAGGGGTACCAAGAGACCCAGTACTTC. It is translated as CASSLGRQGYQETQYF.

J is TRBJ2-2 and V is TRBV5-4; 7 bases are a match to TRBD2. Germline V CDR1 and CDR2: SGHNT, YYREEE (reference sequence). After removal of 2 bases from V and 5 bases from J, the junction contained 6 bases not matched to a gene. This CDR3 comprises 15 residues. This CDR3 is CASSLERGGTGELFF. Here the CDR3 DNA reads TGTGCCAGCAGCTTAGAGCGGGGAGGGACCGGGGAGCTGTTTTTT.

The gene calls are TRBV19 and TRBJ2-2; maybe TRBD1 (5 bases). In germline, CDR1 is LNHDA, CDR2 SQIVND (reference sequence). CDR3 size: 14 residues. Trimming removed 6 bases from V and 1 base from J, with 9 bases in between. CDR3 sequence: CASRPTGNTGELFF. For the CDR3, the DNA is TGTGCCAGTAGACCAACAGGGAACACCGGGGAGCTGTTTTTT.

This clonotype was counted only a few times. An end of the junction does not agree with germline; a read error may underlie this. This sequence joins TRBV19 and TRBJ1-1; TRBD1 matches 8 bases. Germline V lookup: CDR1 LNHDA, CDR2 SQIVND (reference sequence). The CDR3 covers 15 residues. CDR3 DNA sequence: TGTGCCAGTAGTCTAGACAGGGGAGTTGGAACTGAAGCTTTCTTT. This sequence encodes CASSLDRGVGTEAFF.

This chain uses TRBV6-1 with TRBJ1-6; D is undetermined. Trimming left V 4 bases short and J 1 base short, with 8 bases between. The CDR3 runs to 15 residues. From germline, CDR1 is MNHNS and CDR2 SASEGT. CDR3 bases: TGTGCCAGCAGTGCTAGGGAATCCTATAATTCACCCCTCCACTTT. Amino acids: CASSARESYNSPLHF.

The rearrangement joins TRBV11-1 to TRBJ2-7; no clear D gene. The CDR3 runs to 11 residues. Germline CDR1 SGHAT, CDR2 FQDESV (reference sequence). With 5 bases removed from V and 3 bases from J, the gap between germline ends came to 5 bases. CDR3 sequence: CASSAGYEQYF. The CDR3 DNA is TGTGCCAGCAGCGCCGGCTACGAGCAGTACTTC. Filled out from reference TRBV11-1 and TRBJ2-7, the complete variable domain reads EAEVAQSPRYKITEKSQAVAFWCDPISGHATLYWYRQILGQGPELLVQFQDESVVDDSQLPKDRFSAERLKGVDSTLKIQPAELGDSAMYLCASSAGYEQYFGPGTRLTVT.

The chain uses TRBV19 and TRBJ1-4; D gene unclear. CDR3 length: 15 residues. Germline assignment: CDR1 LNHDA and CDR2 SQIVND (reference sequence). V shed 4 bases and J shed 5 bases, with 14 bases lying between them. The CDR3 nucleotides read TGTGCCAGTAGTACCCCCAAAGGCAACAATGAAAAACTGTTTTTT. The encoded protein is CASSTPKGNNEKLFF.

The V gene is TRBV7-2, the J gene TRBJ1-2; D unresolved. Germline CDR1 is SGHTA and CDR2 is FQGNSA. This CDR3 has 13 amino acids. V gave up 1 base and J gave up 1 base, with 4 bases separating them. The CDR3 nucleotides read TGTGCCAGCAGCTTAGACTTTAACTATGGCTACACCTTC. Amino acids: CASSLDFNYGYTF.

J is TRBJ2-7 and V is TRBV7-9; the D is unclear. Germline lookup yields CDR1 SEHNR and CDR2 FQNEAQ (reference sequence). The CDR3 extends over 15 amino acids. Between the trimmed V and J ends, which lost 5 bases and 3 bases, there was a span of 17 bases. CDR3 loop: CASSPPFRFGYEQYF. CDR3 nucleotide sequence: TGTGCCAGCAGCCCCCCCTTCCGGTTCGGCTACGAGCAGTACTTC.

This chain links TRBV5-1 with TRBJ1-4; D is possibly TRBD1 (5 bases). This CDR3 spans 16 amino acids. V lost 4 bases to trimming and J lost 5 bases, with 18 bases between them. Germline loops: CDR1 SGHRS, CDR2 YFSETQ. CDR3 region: CASSAQGGDANEKLFF. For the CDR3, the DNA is TGCGCCAGCAGCGCCCAGGGCGGGGACGCCAATGAAAAACTGTTTTTT. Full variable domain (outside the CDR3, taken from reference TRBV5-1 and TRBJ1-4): KAGVTQTPRYLIKTRGQQVTLSCSPISGHRSVSWYQQTPGQGLQFLFEYFSETQRNKGNFPGRFSGRQFSNSRSEMNVSTLELGDSALYLCASSAQGGDANEKLFFGSGTQLSVL.